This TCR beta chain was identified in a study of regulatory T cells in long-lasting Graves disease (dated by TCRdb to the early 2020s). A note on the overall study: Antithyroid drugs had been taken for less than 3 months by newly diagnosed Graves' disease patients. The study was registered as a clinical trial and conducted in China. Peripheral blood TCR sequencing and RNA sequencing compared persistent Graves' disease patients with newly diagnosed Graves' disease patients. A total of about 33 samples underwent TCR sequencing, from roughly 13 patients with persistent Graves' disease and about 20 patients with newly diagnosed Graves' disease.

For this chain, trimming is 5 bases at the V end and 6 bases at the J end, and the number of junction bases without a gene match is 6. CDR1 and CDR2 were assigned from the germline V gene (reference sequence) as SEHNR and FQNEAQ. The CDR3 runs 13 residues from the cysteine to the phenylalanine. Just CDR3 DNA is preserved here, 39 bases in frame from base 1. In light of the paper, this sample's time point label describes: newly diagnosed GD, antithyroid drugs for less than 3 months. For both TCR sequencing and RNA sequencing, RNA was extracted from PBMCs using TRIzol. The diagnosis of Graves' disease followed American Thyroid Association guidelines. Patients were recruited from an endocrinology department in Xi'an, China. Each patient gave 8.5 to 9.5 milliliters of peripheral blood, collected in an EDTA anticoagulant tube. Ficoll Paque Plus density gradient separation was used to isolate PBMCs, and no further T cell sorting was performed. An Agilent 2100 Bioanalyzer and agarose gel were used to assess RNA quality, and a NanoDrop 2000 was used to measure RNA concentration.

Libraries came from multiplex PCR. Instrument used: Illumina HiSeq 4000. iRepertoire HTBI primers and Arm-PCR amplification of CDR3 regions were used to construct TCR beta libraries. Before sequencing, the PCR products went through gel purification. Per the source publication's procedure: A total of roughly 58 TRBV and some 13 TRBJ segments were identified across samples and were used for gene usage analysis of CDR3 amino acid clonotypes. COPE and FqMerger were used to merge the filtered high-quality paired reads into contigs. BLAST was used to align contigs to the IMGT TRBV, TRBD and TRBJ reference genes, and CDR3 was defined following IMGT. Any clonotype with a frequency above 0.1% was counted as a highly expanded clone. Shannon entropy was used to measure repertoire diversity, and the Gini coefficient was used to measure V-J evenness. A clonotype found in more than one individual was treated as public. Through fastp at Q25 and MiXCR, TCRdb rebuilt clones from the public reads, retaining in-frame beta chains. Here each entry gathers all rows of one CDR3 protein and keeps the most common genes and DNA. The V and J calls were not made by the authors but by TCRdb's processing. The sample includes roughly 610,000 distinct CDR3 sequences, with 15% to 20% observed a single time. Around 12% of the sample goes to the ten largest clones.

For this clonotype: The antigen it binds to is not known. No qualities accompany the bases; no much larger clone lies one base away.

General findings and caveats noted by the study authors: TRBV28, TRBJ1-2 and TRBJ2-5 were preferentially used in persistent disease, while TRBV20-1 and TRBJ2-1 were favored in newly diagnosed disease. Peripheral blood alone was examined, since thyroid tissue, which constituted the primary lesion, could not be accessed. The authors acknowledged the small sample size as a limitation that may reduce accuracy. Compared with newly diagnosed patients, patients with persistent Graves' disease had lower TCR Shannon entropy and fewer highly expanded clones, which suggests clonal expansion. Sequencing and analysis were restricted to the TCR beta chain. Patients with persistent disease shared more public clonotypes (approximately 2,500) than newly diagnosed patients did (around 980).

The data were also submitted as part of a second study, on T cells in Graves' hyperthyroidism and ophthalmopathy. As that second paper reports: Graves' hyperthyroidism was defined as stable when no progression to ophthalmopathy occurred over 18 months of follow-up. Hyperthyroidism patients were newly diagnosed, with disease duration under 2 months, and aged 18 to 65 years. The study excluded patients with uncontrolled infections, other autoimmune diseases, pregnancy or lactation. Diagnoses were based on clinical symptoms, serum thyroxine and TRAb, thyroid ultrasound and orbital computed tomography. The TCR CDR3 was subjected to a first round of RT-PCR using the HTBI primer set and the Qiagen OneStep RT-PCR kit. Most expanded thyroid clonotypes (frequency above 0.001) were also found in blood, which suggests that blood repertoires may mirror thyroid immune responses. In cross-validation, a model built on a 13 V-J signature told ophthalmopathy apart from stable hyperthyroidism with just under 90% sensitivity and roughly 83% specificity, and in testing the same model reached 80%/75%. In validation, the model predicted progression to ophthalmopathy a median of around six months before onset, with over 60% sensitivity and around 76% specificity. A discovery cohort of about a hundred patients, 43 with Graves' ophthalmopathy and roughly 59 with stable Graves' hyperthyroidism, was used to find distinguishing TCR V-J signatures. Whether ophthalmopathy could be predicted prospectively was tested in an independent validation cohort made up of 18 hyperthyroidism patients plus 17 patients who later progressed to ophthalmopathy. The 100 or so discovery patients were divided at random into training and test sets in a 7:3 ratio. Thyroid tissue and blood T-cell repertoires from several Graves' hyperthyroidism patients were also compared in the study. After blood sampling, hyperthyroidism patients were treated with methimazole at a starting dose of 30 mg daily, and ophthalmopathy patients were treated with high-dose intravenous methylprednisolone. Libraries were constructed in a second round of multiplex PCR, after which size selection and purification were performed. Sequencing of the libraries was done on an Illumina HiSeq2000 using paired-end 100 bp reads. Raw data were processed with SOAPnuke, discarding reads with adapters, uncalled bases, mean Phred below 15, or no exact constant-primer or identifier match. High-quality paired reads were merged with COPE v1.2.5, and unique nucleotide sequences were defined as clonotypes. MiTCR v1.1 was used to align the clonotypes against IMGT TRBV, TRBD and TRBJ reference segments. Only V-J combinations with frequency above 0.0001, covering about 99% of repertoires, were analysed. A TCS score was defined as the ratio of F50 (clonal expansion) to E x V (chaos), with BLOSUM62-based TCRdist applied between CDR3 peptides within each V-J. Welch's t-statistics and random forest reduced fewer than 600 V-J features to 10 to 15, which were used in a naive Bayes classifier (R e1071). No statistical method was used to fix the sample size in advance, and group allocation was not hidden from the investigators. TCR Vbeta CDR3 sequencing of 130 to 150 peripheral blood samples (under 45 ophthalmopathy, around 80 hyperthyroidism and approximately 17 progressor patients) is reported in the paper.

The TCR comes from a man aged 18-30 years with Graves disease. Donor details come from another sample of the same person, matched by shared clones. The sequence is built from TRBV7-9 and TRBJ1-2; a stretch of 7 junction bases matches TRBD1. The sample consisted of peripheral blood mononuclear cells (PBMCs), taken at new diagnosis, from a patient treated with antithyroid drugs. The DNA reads TGTGCCAGCAGCCAGACAACAGGGGATGGCTACACCTTC. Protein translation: CASSQTTGDGYTF.